This T cell receptor beta chain was observed in a study of cytomegalovirus exposure and HLA in healthy donors. General study results and limits: According to a later analysis, donors in an Asian-associated ancestry cluster reportedly had fewer N-insertions than the approximately 670-donor mean. According to a later analysis, most TCR beta chains associated with CMV appeared HLA-restricted.

To note about this clone: Its specificity is not known.

The study sampled nominally healthy donors, though unrecorded immune exposures were likely. V shed 4 bases and J shed 5 bases, with 11 bases lying between them. This CDR3 is built from 13 residues. In germline, CDR1 is ENHRY, CDR2 SYGVKD. Both 60 Vbeta primers and 13 Jbeta primers went into the PCR. Clones were read by immunoSEQ multiplex PCR, and TCRdb kept only the in-frame ones, dropping some. The profile shows some 150,000 clones, over 65% of them singletons. The rearrangement uses TRBV10-3 and TRBJ1-2, with TRBD1 as a possible D gene (6 bases). Sample: PBMCs. The receptor was derived from a man aged 40-49 years in good health and CMV-seronegative. The CDR3 DNA follows: TGTGCCATCAGTGGGAACAGGGAGTATGGCTACACCTTC. Translating gives CAISGNREYGYTF.